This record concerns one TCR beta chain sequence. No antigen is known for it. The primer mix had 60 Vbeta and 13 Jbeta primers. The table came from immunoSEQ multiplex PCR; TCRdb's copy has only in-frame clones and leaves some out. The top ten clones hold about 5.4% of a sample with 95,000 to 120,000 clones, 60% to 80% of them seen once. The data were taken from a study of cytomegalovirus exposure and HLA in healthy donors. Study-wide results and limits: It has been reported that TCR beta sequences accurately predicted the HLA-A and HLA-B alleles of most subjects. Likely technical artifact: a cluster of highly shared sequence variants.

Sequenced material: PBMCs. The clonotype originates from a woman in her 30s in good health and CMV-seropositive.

CDR3 loop: CASSTVAGRVSNTEAFF. The CDR3 region has the DNA TGTGCCAGCAGTACTGTTGCGGGACGGGTATCTAACACTGAAGCTTTCTTT. This chain uses TRBV28 with TRBJ1-1, with a weak D call TRBD1 (5 bases). Looked up from germline, CDR1 is MDHEN and CDR2 is SYDVKM. Trimming removed 5 bases from V and 2 bases from J, with 21 bases in between. This CDR3 comprises 17 residues. The whole variable domain, remainder taken from reference TRBV28 and TRBJ1-1, is DVKVTQSSRYLVKRTGEKVFLECVQDMDHENMFWYRQDPGLGLRLIYFSYDVKMKEKGDIPEGYSVSREKKERFSLILESASTNQTSMYLCASSTVAGRVSNTEAFFGQGTRLTVV.